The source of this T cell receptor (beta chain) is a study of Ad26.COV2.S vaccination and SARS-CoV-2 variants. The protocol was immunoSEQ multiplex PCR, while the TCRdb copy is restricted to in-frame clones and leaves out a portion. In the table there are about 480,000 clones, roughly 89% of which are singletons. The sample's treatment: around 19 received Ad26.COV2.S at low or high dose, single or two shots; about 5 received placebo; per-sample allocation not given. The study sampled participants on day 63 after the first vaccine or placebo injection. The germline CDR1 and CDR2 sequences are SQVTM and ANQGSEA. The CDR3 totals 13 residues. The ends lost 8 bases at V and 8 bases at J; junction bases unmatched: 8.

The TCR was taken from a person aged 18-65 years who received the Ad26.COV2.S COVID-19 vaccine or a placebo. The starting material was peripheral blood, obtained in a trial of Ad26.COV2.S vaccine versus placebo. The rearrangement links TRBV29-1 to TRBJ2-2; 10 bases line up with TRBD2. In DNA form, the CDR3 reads TGCAGCTCCATGGCTAGCGGGAGTGGGGAGCTGTTTTTT. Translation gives CSSMASGSGELFF.